The 27 T cell receptor beta chains given below trace back to one sample, sequenced in a study of CD8 T cells in Susac syndrome. Random hexamers served to reverse transcribe about 0.5 to 1 ug RNA. One entry per CDR3 protein results from TCRdb running MiXCR on the immunoSEQ multiplex PCR reads. This table has about 160,000 distinct CDR3 sequences, about 90% appearing once. The sample consisted of CD4+ T cells from PBMCs. The receptor set was obtained from a human donor in good health.

The chain joins TRBV2 to TRBJ2-1; D is ambiguous. The germline CDR1 and CDR2 sequences are SNHLY and FYNNEI. Trimming stripped 7 bases from V and 5 bases from J, with 6 bases between. The CDR3 has 11 residues. The CDR3: CASKTDNEQFF. In DNA, the CDR3 is TGTGCCAGCAAGACTGACAATGAGCAGTTCTTC. The entire variable domain, with the rest obtained from reference TRBV2 and TRBJ2-1, is as follows: EPEVTQTPSHQVTQMGQEVILRCVPISNHLYFYWYRQILGQKVEFLVSFYNNEISEKSEIFDDQFSVERPDGSNFTLKIRSTKLEDSAMYFCASKTDNEQFFGPGTRLTVL.

The V and J genes are TRBV6-2 or TRBV6-3 and TRBJ1-6, with D possibly TRBD1 on 6 matching bases. Trimming shortened V by 2 bases and J by 5 bases, and 10 bases separated the two germline ends. Germline V gene data show CDR1 as MNHEY and CDR2 as SVGEGT. The CDR3 totals 15 residues. CDR3 amino acids: CASSYIWTDNSPLHF. The CDR3 nucleotides are TGTGCCAGCAGTTACATCTGGACAGATAATTCACCCCTCCACTTT.

This clonotype appeared a single time. CDR3 sequence (DNA): TGTGCCAGCAGCTTAGTTGTGGGGGGGCCGAATGAGCAGTTCTTC. Translated: CASSLVVGGPNEQFF. The gene calls are TRBV7-2 and TRBJ2-1, with TRBD2 as a possible D gene (7 bases). The V end lost 1 base, the J end lost 7 bases, and 14 bases lay between the germline ends. The germline gives CDR1 SGHTA, CDR2 FQGNSA. The CDR3 is 15 amino acids.

The V gene is TRBV24-1, the J gene TRBJ2-5; 9 bases agree with TRBD2. J was trimmed by 4 bases and V by 6 bases; bases with no gene match: 8. Germline V gene data show CDR1 as KGHDR and CDR2 as SFDVKD. The CDR3 runs 15 residues. The CDR3 DNA reads as TGTGCCACCAGTCAGAGTAGCGGGAGCGGAGAGACCCAGTACTTC. This codes for CATSQSSGSGETQYF.

This chain links TRBV30 with TRBJ2-7, with 10 bases that match TRBD1. The CDR3 is 11 residues long. CDR1 GTSNPN and CDR2 SVGIG come from the germline V gene (reference sequence). Trimming at V came to 4 bases and at J to 11 bases, leaving 5 bases not matched to a gene. CDR3: CAWNDRGLEYF. As DNA, the CDR3 is TGTGCCTGGAACGACAGGGGGCTTGAGTACTTC.

The chain is built from TRBV6-5 and TRBJ2-5; D is uncertain. V dropped 6 bases and J dropped 1 base, with 12 bases sitting between them. CDR3 size: 14 residues. Germline V CDR1 and CDR2: MNHEY, SVGAGI. DNA for the CDR3: TGTGCCAGCAGCCCTGGACGGTTCCAAGAGACCCAGTACTTC. Residues: CASSPGRFQETQYF.

This clonotype was counted between two and nine times. The J gene is TRBJ2-2, the V gene TRBV5-1; 9 positions agree with TRBD2. CDR1 is SGHRS, CDR2 YFSETQ, per germline. This CDR3 is built from 16 residues. With V trimmed by 4 bases and J by 0 bases, 4 bases remained unmatched. CDR3 loop: CASSDLAGSNTGELFF. In DNA form, the CDR3 reads TGCGCCAGCAGCGATCTAGCGGGATCGAACACCGGGGAGCTGTTTTTT.

The chain employs TRBV23-1 and TRBJ1-2; TRBD1 might be the D (6 bases). TRBV23-1 is assigned to the ORF class and has an uncertain function. The CDR3 runs to 16 residues. V gave up 8 bases and J gave up 0 bases, with 19 bases separating them. The CDR3 DNA reads as TGCGCCAGCTCACGGGGGGGACACAACCCTAACTATGGCTACACCTTC. Translated: CASSRGGHNPNYGYTF.

The chain couples TRBV5-1 to TRBJ2-6; TRBD1 agrees at 8 bases. V shed 0 bases and J 3 bases; nucleotides not matched to a gene: 8. CDR1 is SGHRS, CDR2 YFSETQ, per germline. This CDR3 region has 18 residues. The CDR3 spells CASSLVRQGTDGANVLTF. CDR3 nucleotides: TGCGCCAGCAGCTTGGTACGACAGGGGACGGATGGGGCCAACGTCCTGACTTTC.

The chain combines TRBV9 with TRBJ2-1; the D call may be TRBD1 or TRBD2 (5 bases each). The CDR3 covers 15 residues. CDR1 is SGDLS and CDR2 is YYNGEE in the germline V gene. V dropped 0 bases and J dropped 2 bases, with 9 bases sitting between them. The CDR3 DNA reads TGTGCCAGCAGCGTAGGGGGACCGGCCTACAATGAGCAGTTCTTC. It specifies CASSVGGPAYNEQFF. Full variable domain (missing parts from reference TRBV9 and TRBJ2-1): DSGVTQTPKHLITATGQRVTLRCSPRSGDLSVYWYQQSLDQGLQFLIQYYNGEERAKGNILERFSAQQFPDLHSELNLSSLELGDSALYFCASSVGGPAYNEQFFGPGTRLTVL.

In this sample, this clonotype turned up a few times. The chain uses TRBV6-1 and TRBJ2-3; a possible D gene is TRBD2 (6 bases). Trimming removed 9 bases at V and 4 bases at J, with 11 bases between. Germline V lookup: CDR1 MNHNS, CDR2 SASEGT. This CDR3 is 12 amino acids long. As DNA, the CDR3 is TGTGCCAGTGGTCGGGAGTCAGATACGCAGTATTTT. As protein: CASGRESDTQYF.

This rearrangement joins TRBV7-2 to TRBJ2-7; 9 bases agree with TRBD1. The V gene end was trimmed by 3 bases and the J gene end by 2 bases; junction bases not matched to a gene: 5. The CDR3 consists of 15 residues. Germline assignment: CDR1 SGHTA and CDR2 FQGNSA. The CDR3 DNA follows: TGTGCCAGCAGCTTCGGCGACAGGGGGACCTACGAGCAGTACTTC. It is translated as CASSFGDRGTYEQYF. Together with reference TRBV7-2 and TRBJ2-7, the CDR3 gives the full variable domain: GAGVSQSPSNKVTEKGKDVELRCDPISGHTALYWYRQSLGQGLEFLIYFQGNSAPDKSGLPSDRFSAERTGGSVSTLTIQRTQQEDSAVYLCASSFGDRGTYEQYFGPGTRLTVT.

V gene TRBV7-2 combines with J gene TRBJ2-5; D perhaps matches TRBD2 (7 bases). V was shortened by 4 bases and J by 4 bases, with 16 bases between the two germline ends. From germline, CDR1 is SGHTA and CDR2 FQGNSA. CDR3 length: 15 amino acids. The CDR3 is CASSYQWGGAETQYF. DNA of the CDR3: TGTGCCAGCAGCTATCAGTGGGGGGGGGCAGAGACCCAGTACTTC.

The chain links TRBV4-3 to TRBJ1-1; maybe TRBD1 (5 bases). The CDR3 is 14 residues long. Trimming shortened V by 3 bases and J by 4 bases, and 12 bases separated the two germline ends. Germline CDR1 is LGHNA and CDR2 is YSLEER. Written as DNA, the CDR3 is TGCGCCAGCAGCCAGGGGCAGTCGGGCACTGAAGCTTTCTTT. As protein: CASSQGQSGTEAFF.

This clonotype was detected once. The chain links TRBV6-1 to TRBJ2-2; no firm D call. This CDR3 has 15 amino acids. Trimming removed 7 bases at V and 9 bases at J, with 21 bases between. Germline CDR1 is MNHNS and CDR2 is SASEGT. CDR3 residues: CASTRERRRGRELFF. CDR3 in DNA: TGTGCCAGCACAAGGGAAAGGAGACGTGGCAGGGAGCTGTTTTTT.

J is TRBJ2-5 and V is TRBV3-1, with a tentative D call TRBD2 (6 bases). The CDR3 runs 15 residues. Trimming took off 1 base at V and 5 bases at J, with 14 bases between the two ends. Germline V lookup: CDR1 LGHDT, CDR2 YNNKEL (reference sequence). The CDR3, as DNA: TGTGCCAGCAGCCAAGTTGCGGGGCGCCGGGAGACCCAGTACTTC. Protein: CASSQVAGRRETQYF.

The chain carries TRBV3-1 and TRBJ2-2, with D unclear. Trimming took off 4 bases at V and 3 bases at J, with 6 bases between the two ends. The CDR3 spans 13 residues. Germline CDR1 is LGHDT and CDR2 is YNNKEL (reference sequence). The CDR3 bases are TGTGCCAGCAGCCCGGCTCACACCGGGGAGCTGTTTTTT. Translated: CASSPAHTGELFF. The whole variable domain, filled in from reference TRBV3-1 and TRBJ2-2, reads DTAVSQTPKYLVTQMGNDKSIKCEQNLGHDTMYWYKQDSKKFLKIMFSYNNKELIINETVPNRFSPKSPDKAHLNLHINSLELGDSAVYFCASSPAHTGELFFGEGSRLTVL.

The chain uses TRBV5-6 and TRBJ2-5, with a tentative D call TRBD2 (6 bases). The V gene lost 6 bases and the J gene lost 4 bases, with 19 bases spanning the gap. The CDR3 runs to 15 residues. Germline CDR1 reads SGHDT; CDR2 reads YYEEEE. This chain's CDR3 is CASTLSTGGVETQYF. CDR3 DNA: TGTGCCAGCACCTTATCAACCGGGGGTGTAGAGACCCAGTACTTC. The variable domain in full, completed from reference TRBV5-6 and TRBJ2-5, reads DAGVTQSPTHLIKTRGQQVTLRCSPKSGHDTVSWYQQALGQGPQFIFQYYEEEERQRGNFPDRFSGHQFPNYSSELNVNALLLGDSALYLCASTLSTGGVETQYFGPGTRLLVL.

The chain is built from TRBV6-5 and TRBJ1-2; possible D gene TRBD1, 6 bases. The ends were cut back, 4 bases at V and 3 bases at J, with 12 bases in the middle. Germline-derived CDR1 and CDR2 are MNHEY and SVGAGI. The length of the CDR3 is 14 residues. The CDR3 loop reads CASSFLTGYYGYTF. The CDR3 DNA sequence: TGTGCCAGCAGTTTCTTGACAGGCTACTATGGCTACACCTTC.

This CDR3 reads CASSPPGRNTGELFF. The CDR3 DNA reads as TGTGCCAGCTCACCACCCGGACGGAACACCGGGGAGCTGTTTTTT. The J gene is TRBJ2-2, the V gene TRBV18, with D unresolved. The CDR3 consists of 15 residues. Between the trimmed V and J ends, which lost 0 bases and 1 base, there was a span of 6 bases. CDR1 and CDR2 (germline): KGHSH, LQKENI. Using reference TRBV18 and TRBJ2-2 for the parts outside the CDR3, the full variable domain is NAGVMQNPRHLVRRRGQEARLRCSPMKGHSHVYWYRQLPEEGLKFMVYLQKENIIDESGMPKERFSAEFPKEGPSILRIQQVVRGDSAAYFCASSPPGRNTGELFFGEGSRLTVL.

The chain has TRBV7-8 and TRBJ2-7; D is undetermined. Germline CDR1 and CDR2: SGHVS and FQNEAQ. V was shortened by 3 bases and J by 4 bases, with 7 bases between the two germline ends. There are 12 residues in the CDR3. Here the CDR3 DNA reads TGTGCCAGCAGCTTGGATTATTACGAGCAGTACTTC. It specifies CASSLDYYEQYF.

This chain uses TRBV7-9 with TRBJ2-7; no reliable D call. Trimming took 2 bases from V and 9 from J, leaving 17 bases between them. CDR3 size: 14 residues. Germline CDR1 SEHNR, CDR2 FQNEAQ (reference sequence). This CDR3 is CASSLSSDELGQYF. DNA of the CDR3: TGTGCCAGCAGCTTATCATCGGACGAATTGGGGCAGTACTTC.

Comments on this clonotype: An end of the junction does not agree with germline; a read error may underlie this. This chain links TRBV7-7 with TRBJ2-1; tentative D call: TRBD2 (6 bases). Germline CDR1 is SSHAT and CDR2 is FNYEAQ (reference sequence). This CDR3 region has 18 residues. The CDR3 protein is CASSLSPQKGLSYNEQFF. CDR3 DNA: TGTGCTAGCAGCTTAAGCCCGCAAAAGGGACTCTCCTACAATGAGCAGTTCTTC.

The chain combines TRBV7-2 with TRBJ2-7; 7 positions agree with TRBD2. Germline CDR1 is SGHTA and CDR2 is FQGNSA. Losses at the gene ends were 1 base for V and 2 bases for J; bases not matched to a gene: 5. The CDR3 has 15 residues. The CDR3 reads CASSLGAGLTYEQYF. DNA of the CDR3: TGTGCCAGCAGCTTAGGAGCGGGGCTAACCTACGAGCAGTACTTC.

The chain links TRBV29-1 to TRBJ2-1; D might be TRBD1 or TRBD2, each matching 6 bases. This CDR3 region has 12 residues. Trimming cost V 4 bases and J 8 bases, with 12 bases left between them. Germline CDR1 reads SQVTM; CDR2 reads ANQGSEA. The CDR3: CSVVPGADEQFF. In DNA, the CDR3 is TGCAGCGTTGTGCCGGGGGCTGATGAGCAGTTCTTC.

The chain couples TRBV20-1 to TRBJ1-5, with D possibly TRBD1 on 5 matching bases. Germline CDR1 and CDR2: DFQATT and SNEGSKA (reference sequence). V lost 0 bases and J 4 bases, leaving 19 bases between the germline ends. There are 17 residues in the CDR3. CDR3 region: CSARDSRDGTRNQPQHF. For the CDR3, the DNA is TGCAGTGCTAGAGACTCTAGGGACGGGACTAGGAATCAGCCCCAGCATTTT.

The chain couples TRBV5-1 to TRBJ2-3, with D hard to call. Germline V gene lookup returns CDR1 SGHRS and CDR2 YFSETQ. The CDR3 contains 14 residues. The ends were cut back, 3 bases at V and 5 bases at J, with 13 bases in the middle. CDR3 region: CASSSRQVGDTQYF. The DNA of the CDR3 is TGCGCCAGCAGCTCCCGGCAAGTAGGAGATACGCAGTATTTT.